Listed below are T cell receptor beta chains from one sample, sequenced in a study of OX40 agonist ivuxolimab in advanced cancers. Profiling relied on immunoSEQ multiplex PCR, and the TCRdb table lists in-frame clones only, not all of them. In the table there are more than 95,000 clones, 94% of which are singletons. Sequenced material: CD4+ or CD8+ T cells sorted from blood, taken in a trial of the OX40 agonist ivuxolimab. The receptors were sampled from an adult with an advanced solid tumor such as melanoma, head and neck, liver or kidney cancer. CDR3s include the opening cysteine and the closing phenylalanine or tryptophan. D genes are given only for firm matches. Only some rows state a clone size, as once, few, many or a class for expanded clones.

J: TRBJ1-4; V: TRBV7-2; D: -; size: -; DNA: TGTGCCAGCAGCTTAGCTGGAAGGGAGAATGAAAAACTGTTTTTT; CDR3: CASSLAGRENEKLFF
J: TRBJ1-2; V: TRBV5-4; D: -; size: -; DNA: TGTGCCAGCAGCCAATACACCACCTATGGCTACACCTTC; CDR3: CASSQYTTYGYTF
J: TRBJ1-2; V: TRBV7-2; D: -; size: -; DNA: TGTGCCAGCAGCTTAGCGCCGTTGGCAGGGGAAAGCTATGGCTACACCTTC; CDR3: CASSLAPLAGESYGYTF
J: TRBJ2-1; V: TRBV4-3; D: -; size: -; DNA: TGCGCCAGCAGCCAAGAGGGGGGAGAGGCCCATGAGCAGTTCTTC; CDR3: CASSQEGGEAHEQFF
J: TRBJ1-1; V: TRBV7-2; D: -; size: -; DNA: TGTGCCAGCAGCTTGGGGCAGTACACTGAAGCTTTCTTT; CDR3: CASSLGQYTEAFF
J: TRBJ2-3; V: TRBV6-5; D: -; size: -; DNA: TGTGCCAGCAGTTACTCTGGGGCGCGAGCAGATACGCAGTATTTT; CDR3: CASSYSGARADTQYF
J: TRBJ2-7; V: TRBV27; D: TRBD1; size: -; DNA: TGTGCCAGCAGTTACTCCCGACAGGGCGCTAGTGATGGGCAGTACTTC; CDR3: CASSYSRQGASDGQYF
J: TRBJ2-1; V: TRBV11-3; D: -; size: -; DNA: TGTGCCAGCAGCTTAGATCGTAAGGGGAATGAGCAGTTCTTC; CDR3: CASSLDRKGNEQFF
J: TRBJ1-3; V: TRBV29-1; D: -; size: -; DNA: TGCAGCGTTGGGGGAGGCTCTGGAAACACCATATATTTT; CDR3: CSVGGGSGNTIYF
J: TRBJ1-1; V: TRBV7-8; D: -; size: -; DNA: TGTGCCAGCAGCTTAGAGGCGAACACTGAAGCTTTCTTT; CDR3: CASSLEANTEAFF
J: TRBJ1-1; V: TRBV11-3; D: -; size: -; DNA: TGTGCCAGCAGCGGGGATAAGAACACTGAAGCTTTCTTT; CDR3: CASSGDKNTEAFF
J: TRBJ2-7; V: TRBV6-5; D: -; size: -; DNA: TGTGCCAGCAGTTACTCGCCCAGTAGCTCCTACGAGCAGTACTTC; CDR3: CASSYSPSSSYEQYF
J: TRBJ2-3; V: TRBV19; D: TRBD1; size: -; DNA: TGTGCCAGTAGTATCACCCCGGGACAGGGGCCCACGATGGCGCAGTATTTT; CDR3: CASSITPGQGPTMAQYF
J: TRBJ2-7; V: TRBV27; D: -; size: -; DNA: TGTGCCAGCAGCTCTCATCGGGGAGAATACGAGCAGTACTTC; CDR3: CASSSHRGEYEQYF
J: TRBJ2-3; V: TRBV7-2; D: TRBD1; size: -; DNA: TGTGCCAGCACCGGGGACAGGGCCTCAGATACGCAGTATTTT; CDR3: CASTGDRASDTQYF
J: TRBJ1-1; V: TRBV6-1; D: -; size: -; DNA: TGTGCCAGCAGTGGTAACAGGATGAACACTGAAGCTTTCTTT; CDR3: CASSGNRMNTEAFF
J: TRBJ2-3; V: TRBV10-3; D: -; size: -; DNA: TGTGCCATCAGTGCGTCGGGGATAGATACGCAGTATTTT; CDR3: CAISASGIDTQYF
J: TRBJ2-6; V: TRBV7-3; D: TRBD1; size: -; DNA: TGTGCCAGCAGCTTGGGACAGTTCGTCTCTGGGGCCAACGTCCTGACTTTC; CDR3: CASSLGQFVSGANVLTF
J: TRBJ2-3; V: TRBV28; D: -; size: -; DNA: TGTGCCAGTCGGACTCAAGATACGCAGTATTTT; CDR3: CASRTQDTQYF
J: TRBJ2-1; V: TRBV4-3; D: -; size: -; DNA: TGCGCCAGCAGCCAAGGGGCTTTAGGGGACGGGTTCTTC; CDR3: CASSQGALGDGFF
J: TRBJ2-1; V: TRBV4-2; D: TRBD2; size: once; DNA: TGTGCCAGCAGCCAAGCCGTTGGGCTAGCGGGGTACAATGAGCAGTTCTTC; CDR3: CASSQAVGLAGYNEQFF
J: TRBJ1-1; V: TRBV7-3; D: -; size: -; DNA: TGTGCCAGCAGCTCCTTAGGTGGAACTGAAGCTTTCTTT; CDR3: CASSSLGGTEAFF